A single TCR beta chain is shown here with its context. The target antigen is unknown. The CDR3 sequence is 12 residues long. V was pared by 3 bases and J by 4 bases, with 9 bases between. The germline gives CDR1 DFQATT, CDR2 SNEGSKA (reference sequence). The source of the sample is a study of CD8 T cells in ankylosing spondylitis. Construction of TCR beta libraries was performed using quantitative 5'-RACE with molecular barcodes. TCRdb called the 5' RACE reads again in MiXCR, with one record for every CDR3 protein. The sample contains fewer than 750,000 distinct CDR3 sequences, around 17% of which appear only once. Study outcomes and limitations: Characteristic of ankylosing spondylitis blood, it appeared, was a TCR beta motif comprising about 8 highly homologous variants. The disease-linked clones had a CD8+ phenotype and low blood frequencies. Reportedly, disease-linked clones are significantly enriched in ankylosing spondylitis patients' matched synovial fluid.

The chain uses TRBV20-1 and TRBJ1-2; D remains ambiguous. The TCR was taken from a male donor with ankylosing spondylitis. Sequenced material: blood, either unsorted or a sorted T cell fraction (not recorded which). The CDR3 region is CSARMGIYGYTF. The CDR3 DNA is TGCAGTGCTAGGATGGGGATCTATGGCTACACCTTC.